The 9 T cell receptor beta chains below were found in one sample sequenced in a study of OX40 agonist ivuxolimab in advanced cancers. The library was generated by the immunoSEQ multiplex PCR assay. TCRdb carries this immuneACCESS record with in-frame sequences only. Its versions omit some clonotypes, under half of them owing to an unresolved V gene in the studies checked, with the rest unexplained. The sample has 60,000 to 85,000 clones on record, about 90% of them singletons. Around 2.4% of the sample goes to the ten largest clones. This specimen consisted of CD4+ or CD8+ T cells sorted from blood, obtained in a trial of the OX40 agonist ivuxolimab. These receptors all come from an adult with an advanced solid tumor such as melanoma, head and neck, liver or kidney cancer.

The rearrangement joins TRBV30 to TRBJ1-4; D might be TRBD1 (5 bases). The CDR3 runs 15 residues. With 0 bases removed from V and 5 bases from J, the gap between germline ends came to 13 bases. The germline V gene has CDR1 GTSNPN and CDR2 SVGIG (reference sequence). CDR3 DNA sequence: TGTGCCTGGAGTGTACGACAGTATACAAATGAAAAACTGTTTTTT. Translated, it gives CAWSVRQYTNEKLFF.

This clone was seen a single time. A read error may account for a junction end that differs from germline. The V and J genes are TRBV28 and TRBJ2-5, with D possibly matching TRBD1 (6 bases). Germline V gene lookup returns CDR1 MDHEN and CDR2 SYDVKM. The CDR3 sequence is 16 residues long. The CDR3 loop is CASSLLQGAAGGEQYF. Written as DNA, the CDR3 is TGTGCCAGCAGCTTATTACAGGGAGCGGCCGGTGGGGAGCAGTACTTC.

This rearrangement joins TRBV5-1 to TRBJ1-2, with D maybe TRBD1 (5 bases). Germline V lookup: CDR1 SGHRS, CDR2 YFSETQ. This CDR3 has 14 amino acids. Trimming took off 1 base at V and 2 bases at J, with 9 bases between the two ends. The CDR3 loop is CASSLNEGNYGYTF. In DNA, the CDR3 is TGCGCCAGCAGCTTGAACGAGGGGAACTATGGCTACACCTTC. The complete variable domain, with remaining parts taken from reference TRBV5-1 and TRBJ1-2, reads KAGVTQTPRYLIKTRGQQVTLSCSPISGHRSVSWYQQTPGQGLQFLFEYFSETQRNKGNFPGRFSGRQFSNSRSEMNVSTLELGDSALYLCASSLNEGNYGYTFGSGTRLTVV.

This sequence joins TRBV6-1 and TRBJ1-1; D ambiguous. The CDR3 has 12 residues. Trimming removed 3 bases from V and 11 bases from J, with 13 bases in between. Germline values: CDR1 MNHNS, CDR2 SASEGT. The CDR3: CASSENPGMAFF. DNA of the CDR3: TGTGCCAGCAGTGAGAATCCGGGGATGGCTTTCTTT.

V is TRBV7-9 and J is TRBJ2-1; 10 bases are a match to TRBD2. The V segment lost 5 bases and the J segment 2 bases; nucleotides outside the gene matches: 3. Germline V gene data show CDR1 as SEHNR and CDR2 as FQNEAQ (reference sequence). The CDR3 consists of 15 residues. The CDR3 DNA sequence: TGTGCCAGCAGCCCTCTAGCGGGAGCCTACAATGAGCAGTTCTTC. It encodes CASSPLAGAYNEQFF.

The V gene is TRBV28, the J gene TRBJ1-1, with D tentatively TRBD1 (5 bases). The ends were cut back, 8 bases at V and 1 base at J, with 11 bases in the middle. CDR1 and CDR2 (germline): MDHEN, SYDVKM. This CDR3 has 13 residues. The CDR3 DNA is TGTGCCAGCCGGGACGGTTGGAACACTGAAGCTTTCTTT. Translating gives CASRDGWNTEAFF.

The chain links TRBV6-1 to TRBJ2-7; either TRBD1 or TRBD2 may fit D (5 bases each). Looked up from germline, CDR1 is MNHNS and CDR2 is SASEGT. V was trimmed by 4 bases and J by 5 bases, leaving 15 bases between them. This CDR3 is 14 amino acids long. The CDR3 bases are TGTGCCAGCAGTGGGGGACCCCCCCCGAACGAGCAGTACTTC. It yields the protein CASSGGPPPNEQYF.

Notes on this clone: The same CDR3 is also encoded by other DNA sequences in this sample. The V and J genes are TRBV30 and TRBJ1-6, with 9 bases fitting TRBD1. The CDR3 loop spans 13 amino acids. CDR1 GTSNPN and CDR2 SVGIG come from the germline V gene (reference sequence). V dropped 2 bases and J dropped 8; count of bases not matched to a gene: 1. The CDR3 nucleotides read TGTGCCTGGAGTCGACAGGGGGATTCACCCCTCCACTTT. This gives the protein CAWSRQGDSPLHF.

CDR3 coding DNA: TGTGCCACAGAGGGAGGGTCGACTGAAGCTTTCTTT. Translating it yields CATEGGSTEAFF. The chain combines TRBV10-3 with TRBJ1-1; D gene uncertain. Trimming took 10 bases from V and 5 from J, leaving 14 bases between them. The germline gives CDR1 ENHRY, CDR2 SYGVKD. The CDR3 consists of 12 residues.